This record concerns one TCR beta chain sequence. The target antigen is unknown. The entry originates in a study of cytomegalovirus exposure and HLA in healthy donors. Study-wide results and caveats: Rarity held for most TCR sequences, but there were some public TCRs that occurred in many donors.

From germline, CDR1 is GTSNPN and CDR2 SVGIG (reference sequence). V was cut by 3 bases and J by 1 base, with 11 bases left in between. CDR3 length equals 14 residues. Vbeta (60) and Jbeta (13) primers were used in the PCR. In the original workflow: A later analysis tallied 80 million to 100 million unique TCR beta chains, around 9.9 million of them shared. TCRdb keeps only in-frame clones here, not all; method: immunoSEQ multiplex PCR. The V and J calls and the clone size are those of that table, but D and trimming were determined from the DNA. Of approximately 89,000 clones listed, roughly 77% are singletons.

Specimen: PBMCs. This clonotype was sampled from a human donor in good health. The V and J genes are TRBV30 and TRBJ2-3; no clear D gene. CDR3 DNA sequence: TGTGCCTGGAGCTCCAATACGGGCACAGATACGCAGTATTTT. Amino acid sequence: CAWSSNTGTDTQYF.